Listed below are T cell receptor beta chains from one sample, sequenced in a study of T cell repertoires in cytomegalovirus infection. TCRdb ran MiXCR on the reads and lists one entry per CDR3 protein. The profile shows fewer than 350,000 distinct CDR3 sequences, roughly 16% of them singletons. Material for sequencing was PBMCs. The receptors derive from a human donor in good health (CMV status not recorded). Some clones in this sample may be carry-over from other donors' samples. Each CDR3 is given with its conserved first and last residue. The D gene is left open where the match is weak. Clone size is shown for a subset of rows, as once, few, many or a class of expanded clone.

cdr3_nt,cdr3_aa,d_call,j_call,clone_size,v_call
TGTGCCAGCAGCTCGATCCAAGAGACCCAGTACTTC,CASSSIQETQYF,-,TRBJ2-5,-,TRBV7-9
TGTGCCAGCAGCTCAGGACAGGCGAGATCCTACGAGCAGTACTTC,CASSSGQARSYEQYF,TRBD1,TRBJ2-7,many,TRBV7-2
TGTGCCAGCAGCTTAGACGGTGGGGGGATAGTAAAATACGAGCAGTACTTC,CASSLDGGGIVKYEQYF,-,TRBJ2-7,few,TRBV11-2
TGTGCCAGCCGGACCTGGGCCACTGAAGCTTTCTTT,CASRTWATEAFF,-,TRBJ1-1,-,TRBV19
TGTGCCAGCAGCCCAGCAGGGAAGACTGAAGCTTTCTTT,CASSPAGKTEAFF,-,TRBJ1-1,-,TRBV7-2
TGTGCCAGCAGGGAAGGGGGCTGGTCCTACGAGCAGTACTTC,CASREGGWSYEQYF,TRBD1,TRBJ2-7,few,TRBV6-5
TGTGCCAGCAGCCCCCGGGACAGGACTAACTATGGCTACACCTTC,CASSPRDRTNYGYTF,TRBD1,TRBJ1-2,-,TRBV7-6
TGTGCCAGCAGTTTCGACAGTAGAACCTCTGGGGCCAACGTCCTGACTTTC,CASSFDSRTSGANVLTF,-,TRBJ2-6,few,TRBV27
TGTGCCAGCAGCTCGACCACTAGCGGGTCCTACAATGAGCAGTTCTTC,CASSSTTSGSYNEQFF,TRBD2,TRBJ2-1,-,TRBV7-6
TGCGCCAGCAGCCAAGATGAGGGTGGGCCCCAGCATTTT,CASSQDEGGPQHF,-,TRBJ1-5,-,TRBV4-1
TGTGCTAGTGCCTTGAACTATGGCTACACCTTC,CASALNYGYTF,-,TRBJ1-2,many,TRBV12-5
TGTGCCAGCAGCTACGCGGTATATACAACTAATGAAAAACTGTTTTTT,CASSYAVYTTNEKLFF,-,TRBJ1-4,many,TRBV7-9
TGTGCCACCAGCAGAGAGACAGCCTACGAGCAGTACTTC,CATSRETAYEQYF,-,TRBJ2-7,-,TRBV15
TGTGCCAGCAGTGAATTGAGGGGGAACCGCGGGGAAGCTTTCTTT,CASSELRGNRGEAFF,-,TRBJ1-1,few,TRBV25-1
TGTGCCAGCAGCCCCAAGACAGGGAGCTCCTACGAGCAGTACTTC,CASSPKTGSSYEQYF,TRBD1,TRBJ2-7,many,TRBV11-3
TGTGCCAGCAGACAGGGGAATAATTCACCCCTCCACTTT,CASRQGNNSPLHF,TRBD1,TRBJ1-6,many,TRBV27
TGTGCCAGCAGCACCAGACAGGGAGCGGCCGAGCAGTACTTC,CASSTRQGAAEQYF,TRBD1,TRBJ2-7,many,TRBV7-2
TGTGCCAGTAGCCGGGGGGCGGGGGCCTACGAGCAGTACTTC,CASSRGAGAYEQYF,-,TRBJ2-7,-,TRBV10-3
TGTGCCAGCAGTGAAAGGCGGGGCTCCTACGAGCAGTACTTC,CASSERRGSYEQYF,-,TRBJ2-7,few,TRBV2
TGCAGTGCTAGTCTGGGACTAGCCCAAGAGACCCAGTACTTC,CSASLGLAQETQYF,TRBD2,TRBJ2-5,many,TRBV20-1
TGTGCCAGCAGTTACTACGGACAGGGGGCTGCCTATAATTCACCCCTCCACTTT,CASSYYGQGAAYNSPLHF,TRBD1,TRBJ1-6,-,TRBV6-2/TRBV6-3
TGTGCCAGCAGCTTGAGGGCGGTTATGGGTGCGAATGGCTACACCTTC,CASSLRAVMGANGYTF,-,TRBJ1-2,-,TRBV5-6
TGTGCCAGCAGTTTGGTCGGGGGGGCAGTCGGGGAGCTGTTTTTT,CASSLVGGAVGELFF,TRBD2,TRBJ2-2,-,TRBV12-3/TRBV12-4
TGTGCCAGCAGTTTCCCGGGACGGGTGGAGAGGGGCTACACCTTC,CASSFPGRVERGYTF,-,TRBJ1-2,once,TRBV28
TGCAGTGCTAGAGACTCGACGGACGGGTGGAATTCACCCCTCCACTTT,CSARDSTDGWNSPLHF,-,TRBJ1-6,few,TRBV20-1
TGTGCCAGCAGCCCACAGGGGTTTGGAGAGACCCAGTACTTC,CASSPQGFGETQYF,TRBD1,TRBJ2-5,few,TRBV7-2
TGTGCCAGCAGCTCGCCCTCCGGGACAGGGGGCGCGGGGGAGCAGTACTTC,CASSSPSGTGGAGEQYF,TRBD1,TRBJ2-7,few,TRBV5-5
TGCAGTGCTGACGTTCGCGGGGGCGGCACAGATACGCAGTATTTT,CSADVRGGGTDTQYF,-,TRBJ2-3,many,TRBV20-1
TGTGCCAGCTCACCCGGGACTAGGCTGGAGACCCAGTACTTC,CASSPGTRLETQYF,TRBD2,TRBJ2-5,-,TRBV18
TGCAGTGCCCCTGAGGAAAGCCTGCGCCTCCACTTT,CSAPEESLRLHF,-,TRBJ1-6,few,TRBV20-1
TGTGCCAGCAGCTTAGTTTCGGGCGGGATGAATACGCAGTATTTT,CASSLVSGGMNTQYF,-,TRBJ2-3,many,TRBV7-6
TGTGCCAGCAGCCGGACTCCGGGACAGGCCTCCGAGCAGTACTTC,CASSRTPGQASEQYF,TRBD1,TRBJ2-7,-,TRBV4-2
TGTGCCAGCAGCCCGAGCGGATCTAGCACAGATACGCAGTATTTT,CASSPSGSSTDTQYF,-,TRBJ2-3,many,TRBV12-3/TRBV12-4
TGCAGTGCTAGGGGGGACGCGGGCGTGACCCAGTACTTC,CSARGDAGVTQYF,-,TRBJ2-5,few,TRBV20-1
TGTGCCAGCAGCCAGACTACAGCAGGAATTCTGATGAACACTGAAGCTTTCTTT,CASSQTTAGILMNTEAFF,-,TRBJ1-1,-,TRBV3-1
TGTGCCAGCAGCCACGGGAATCGACAGAACACCGGGGAGCTGTTTTTT,CASSHGNRQNTGELFF,-,TRBJ2-2,many,TRBV11-3
TGTGCCAGCAGTTTCCCAATCGGGTCCCCTAATCAGCCCCAGCATTTT,CASSFPIGSPNQPQHF,-,TRBJ1-5,many,TRBV28
TGTGCCAGCAGTCCCCGAAGAGAGGATGAAAAACTGTTTTTT,CASSPRREDEKLFF,-,TRBJ1-4,few,TRBV6-6
TGTGCCACCAGCAGAGTTCCCCCAGGACAGCCGGGCGAAAAACTGTTTTTT,CATSRVPPGQPGEKLFF,-,TRBJ1-4,-,TRBV15
TGTGCCAGCAGCCCCGGATCAGGCGAGCAGTACTTC,CASSPGSGEQYF,-,TRBJ2-7,few,TRBV28
TGCAGTGCCATCAGGGCTACAGGGGATGGCTACACCTTC,CSAIRATGDGYTF,TRBD1,TRBJ1-2,-,TRBV20-1
TGTGCCAGCAGCTTAGTGGGCACGGGACATAGCAATCAGCCCCAGCATTTT,CASSLVGTGHSNQPQHF,-,TRBJ1-5,many,TRBV7-2
TGTGCCAGCAGCTCCCCTGTTAGGGGGTCCATTGGCCGCACAGATACGCAGTATTTT,CASSSPVRGSIGRTDTQYF,-,TRBJ2-3,few,TRBV7-2
TGTGCCATCTCCGCAGGGGGTAGTACTCGCAATGAGCAGTTCTTC,CAISAGGSTRNEQFF,TRBD1,TRBJ2-1,few,TRBV10-3
TGTGCCAGCAGTTCCGGACAGGTGCACTATGGCTACACCTTC,CASSSGQVHYGYTF,TRBD1,TRBJ1-2,-,TRBV13
TGTGCCAGCAGCTTAGTCGGGGTGAACACTGAAGCTTTCTTT,CASSLVGVNTEAFF,-,TRBJ1-1,many,TRBV7-6
TGTGCCACCAGCAGAGTATGGGACACCGCGACCTACAATGAGCAGTTCTTC,CATSRVWDTATYNEQFF,-,TRBJ2-1,-,TRBV15